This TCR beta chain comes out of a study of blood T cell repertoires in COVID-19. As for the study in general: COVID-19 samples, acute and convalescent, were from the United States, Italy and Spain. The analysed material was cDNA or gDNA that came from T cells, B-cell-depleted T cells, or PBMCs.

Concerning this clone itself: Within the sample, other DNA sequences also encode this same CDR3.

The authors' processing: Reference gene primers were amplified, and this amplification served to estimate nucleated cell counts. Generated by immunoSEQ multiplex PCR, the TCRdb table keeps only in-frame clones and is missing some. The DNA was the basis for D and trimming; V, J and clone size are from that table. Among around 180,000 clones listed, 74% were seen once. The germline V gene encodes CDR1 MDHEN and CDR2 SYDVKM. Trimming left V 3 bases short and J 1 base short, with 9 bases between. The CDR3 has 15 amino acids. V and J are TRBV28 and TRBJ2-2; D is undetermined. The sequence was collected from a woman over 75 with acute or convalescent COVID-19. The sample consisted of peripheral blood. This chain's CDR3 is CASSLGHLNTGELFF. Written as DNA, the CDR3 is TGTGCCAGCAGTTTGGGCCACCTGAACACCGGGGAGCTGTTTTTT.